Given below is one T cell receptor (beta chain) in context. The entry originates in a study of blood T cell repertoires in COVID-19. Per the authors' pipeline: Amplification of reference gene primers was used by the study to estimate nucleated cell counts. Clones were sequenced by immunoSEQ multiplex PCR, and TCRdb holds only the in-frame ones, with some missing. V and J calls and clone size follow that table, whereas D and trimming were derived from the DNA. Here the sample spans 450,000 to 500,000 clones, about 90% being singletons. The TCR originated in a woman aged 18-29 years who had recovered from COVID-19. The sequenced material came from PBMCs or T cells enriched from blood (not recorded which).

Here the CDR3 reads CASRDRGNTGELFF. The CDR3 bases are TGTGCCAGCAGGGACAGGGGCAACACCGGGGAGCTGTTTTTT. The rearrangement joins TRBV2 to TRBJ2-2; 9 nucleotides match TRBD1. V lost 6 bases to trimming and J lost 2 bases; unmatched junction nucleotides: 1. CDR3 length equals 14 residues. CDR1 and CDR2 from the germline V gene are SNHLY and FYNNEI.